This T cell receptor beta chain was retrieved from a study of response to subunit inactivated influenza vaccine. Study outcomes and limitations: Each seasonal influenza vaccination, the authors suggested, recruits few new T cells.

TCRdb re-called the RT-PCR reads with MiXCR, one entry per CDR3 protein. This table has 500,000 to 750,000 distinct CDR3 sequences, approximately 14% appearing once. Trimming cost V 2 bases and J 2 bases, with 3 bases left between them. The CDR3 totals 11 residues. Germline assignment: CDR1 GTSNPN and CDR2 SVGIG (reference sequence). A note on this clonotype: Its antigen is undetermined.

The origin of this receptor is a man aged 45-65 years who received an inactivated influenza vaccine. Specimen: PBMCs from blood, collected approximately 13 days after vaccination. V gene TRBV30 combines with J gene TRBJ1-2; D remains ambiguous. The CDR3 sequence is CAWSWNYGYTF. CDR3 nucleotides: TGTGCCTGGAGTTGGAACTATGGCTACACCTTC.